The entry that follows covers one T cell receptor (beta chain) sequence. Original processing notes: Amplification with reference gene primers provided the estimates of nucleated cell counts. Sequencing used immunoSEQ multiplex PCR; TCRdb keeps in-frame clones, though not all of them. D and trimming come from the DNA, and the V and J calls and clone size come from that table. The sample holds a few hundred thousand clones; around 83% are singletons and the top ten take approximately 4.7%. This entry is derived from a study of blood T cell repertoires in COVID-19. Study members were between roughly 18 and 89 years old and lived in 24 US regions. Germline V lookup: CDR1 SNHLY, CDR2 FYNNEI. CDR3 size: 14 residues. The V and J ends lost 7 bases and 5 bases, in that order; junction bases with no gene match: 7.

The sequence was obtained from a woman aged 45-60 years who had recovered from COVID-19. What was sequenced was PBMCs or T cells enriched from blood (not recorded which). V is TRBV2 and J is TRBJ1-4, with TRBD1 matching 7 bases. The CDR3: CASKGRGLNEKLFF. CDR3 nucleotides: TGTGCCAGCAAGGGAAGGGGGCTCAATGAAAAACTGTTTTTT.